The 10 T cell receptor beta chains below were found in one sample sequenced in a study of T cell repertoires in aging, cancer and after chemotherapy. TCR beta rearrangements were amplified from peripheral blood genomic DNA. A mixed TRB-A/B primer pool amplified rearranged TRB by multiplex touch-down PCR. TCRdb processed the multiplex PCR reads anew with MiXCR; each CDR3 protein has one entry. The sample yields more than 10,000 distinct CDR3 sequences, roughly 28% seen once. The sequenced sample was blood. These receptors all come from a human donor in good health.

The chain employs TRBV20-1 and TRBJ2-4; no firm D call. CDR1 is DFQATT and CDR2 is SNEGSKA in the germline V gene (reference sequence). The CDR3 is made up of 15 amino acids. V was trimmed by 3 bases and J by 0 bases, leaving 12 bases between them. This CDR3 is CSASAVVGAKNIQYF. The CDR3 DNA sequence: TGCAGTGCTAGTGCGGTGGTTGGAGCCAAAAACATTCAGTACTTC.

As regards this clonotype: A clone one base away is much larger, so this may be a read error. V and J are TRBV11-2 and TRBJ1-2; D call uncertain. This CDR3 is 12 amino acids long. CDR1 and CDR2 from the germline V gene are SGHAT and FQNNGV. The CDR3 here is CVSSPSNYGYTF. In DNA form, the CDR3 reads TGTGTCAGCAGCCCTAGTAACTATGGCTACACCTTC.

This clonotype was picked up a small number of times. J is TRBJ2-3 and V is TRBV5-5; D call uncertain. Trimming left V 0 bases short and J 4 bases short, with 12 bases between. The CDR3 is 15 residues long. From germline, CDR1 is SGHKS and CDR2 YYEKEE (reference sequence). This CDR3 is CASSLVARPPDTQYF. CDR3 coding DNA: TGTGCCAGCAGCTTGGTGGCCAGACCACCAGATACGCAGTATTTT.

The gene calls are TRBV19 and TRBJ2-3, with 7 bases fitting TRBD2. Losses at the gene ends were 5 bases for V and 8 bases for J; bases not matched to a gene: 1. The CDR3 length is 11 residues. CDR1 and CDR2 from the germline V gene are LNHDA and SQIVND (reference sequence). This CDR3 reads CASSCGGTQYF. DNA for the CDR3: TGTGCCAGTAGTTGCGGGGGTACGCAGTATTTT.

By share, this clonotype counts as medium-sized (0.01 to 0.1%). This sequence joins TRBV19 and TRBJ1-1; 7 bases agree with TRBD1. The CDR3 is made up of 14 amino acids. The germline gives CDR1 LNHDA, CDR2 SQIVND (reference sequence). J was trimmed by 1 base and V by 5 bases; bases with no gene match: 4. CDR3 in amino acids: CASSPTGSNTEAFF. CDR3 DNA: TGTGCCAGTAGTCCGACAGGGTCGAACACTGAAGCTTTCTTT.

Only a few counts were recorded for this clonotype. The rearrangement joins TRBV6-1 to TRBJ2-5, with no clear D. The germline gives CDR1 MNHNS, CDR2 SASEGT. The V gene lost 3 bases and the J gene lost 7 bases, with 18 bases spanning the gap. The CDR3 totals 15 residues. CDR3 nucleotides: TGTGCCAGCAGTGACAACGGGTCTCTGGGTGGGACCCAGTACTTC. Protein: CASSDNGSLGGTQYF.

CDR3 DNA: TGCAGTGCATATACGGTCCCCAACCAAGAGACCCAGTACTTC. Protein product: CSAYTVPNQETQYF. The chain recombines TRBV20-1 with TRBJ2-5, with unresolved D. Trimming took off 6 bases at V and 0 bases at J, with 14 bases between the two ends. The V gene's germline CDR1 is DFQATT and CDR2 SNEGSKA (reference sequence). This CDR3 spans 14 amino acids.

Sample share makes this clonotype medium-sized. The rearrangement uses TRBV29-1 and TRBJ1-5; 8 bases line up with TRBD1. From germline, CDR1 is SQVTM and CDR2 ANQGSEA. The CDR3 extends over 12 amino acids. Trimming cost V 7 bases and J 4 bases; bases outside gene matches: 3. In DNA form, the CDR3 reads TGCAGCGCTCGGACAGGGAATCAGCCCCAGCATTTT. Protein sequence: CSARTGNQPQHF.

This clonotype was recorded only once. The chain recombines TRBV7-2 with TRBJ2-3; unclear D gene. V was pared by 7 bases and J by 1 base, with 18 bases between. Germline-derived CDR1 and CDR2 are SGHTA and FQGNSA. CDR3 length equals 16 residues. The CDR3 sequence is CASTKKNLHRTDTQYF. The CDR3 nucleotides are TGTGCCAGCACCAAAAAGAATCTGCACCGCACAGATACGCAGTATTTT.

This clonotype was detected a few times. The gene calls are TRBV6-5 and TRBJ1-5; no clear D. Germline V gene lookup returns CDR1 MNHEY and CDR2 SVGAGI. This CDR3 is 15 amino acids long. V lost 5 bases and J 1 base, leaving 12 bases between the germline ends. CDR3 in DNA: TGTGCCAGCAGTGTACGGGAGTGGAGCAATCAGCCCCAGCATTTT. Its protein is CASSVREWSNQPQHF.